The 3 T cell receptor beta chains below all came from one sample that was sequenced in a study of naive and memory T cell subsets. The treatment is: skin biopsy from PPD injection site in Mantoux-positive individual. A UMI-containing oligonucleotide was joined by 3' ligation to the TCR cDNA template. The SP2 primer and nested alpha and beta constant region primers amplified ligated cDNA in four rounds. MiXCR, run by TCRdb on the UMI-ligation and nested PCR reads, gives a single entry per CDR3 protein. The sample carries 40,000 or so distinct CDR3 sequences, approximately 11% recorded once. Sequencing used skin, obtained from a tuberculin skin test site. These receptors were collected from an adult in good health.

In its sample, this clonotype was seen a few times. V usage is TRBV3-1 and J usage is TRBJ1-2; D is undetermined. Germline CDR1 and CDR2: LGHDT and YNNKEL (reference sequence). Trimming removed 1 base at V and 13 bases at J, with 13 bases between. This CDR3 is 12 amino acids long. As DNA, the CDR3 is TGTGCCAGCAGCCAAGGGGGAGGCACGAGCACCTTC. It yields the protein CASSQGGGTSTF.

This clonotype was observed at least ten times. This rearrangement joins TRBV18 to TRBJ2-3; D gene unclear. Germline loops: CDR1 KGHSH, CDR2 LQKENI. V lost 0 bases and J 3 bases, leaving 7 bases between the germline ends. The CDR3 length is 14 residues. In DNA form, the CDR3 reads TGTGCCAGCTCACCACCGTATGGAACAGATACGCAGTATTTT. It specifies CASSPPYGTDTQYF.

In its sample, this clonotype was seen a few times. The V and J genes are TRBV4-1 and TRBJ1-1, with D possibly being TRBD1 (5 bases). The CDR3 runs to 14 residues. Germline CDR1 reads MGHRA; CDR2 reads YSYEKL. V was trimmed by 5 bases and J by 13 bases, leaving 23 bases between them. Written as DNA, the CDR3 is TGCGCCAGCAGCTTCTCCGTGGGGGACTGGGAGGTTTTCTTT. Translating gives CASSFSVGDWEVFF.